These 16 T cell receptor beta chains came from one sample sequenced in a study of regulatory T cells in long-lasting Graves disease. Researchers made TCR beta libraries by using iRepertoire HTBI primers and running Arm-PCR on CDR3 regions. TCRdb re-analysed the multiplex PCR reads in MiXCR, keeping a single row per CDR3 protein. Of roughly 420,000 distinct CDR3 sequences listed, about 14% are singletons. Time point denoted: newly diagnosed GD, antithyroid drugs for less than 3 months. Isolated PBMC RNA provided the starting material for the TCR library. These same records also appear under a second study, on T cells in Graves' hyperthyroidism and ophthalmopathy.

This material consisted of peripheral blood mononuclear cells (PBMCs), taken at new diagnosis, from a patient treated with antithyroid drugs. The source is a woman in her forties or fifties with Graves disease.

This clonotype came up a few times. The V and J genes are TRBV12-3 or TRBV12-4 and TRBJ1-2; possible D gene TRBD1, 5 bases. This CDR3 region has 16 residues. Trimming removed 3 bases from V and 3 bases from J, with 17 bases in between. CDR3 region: CASSLFKRQGYYGYTF. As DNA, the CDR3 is TGTGCCAGCAGTTTGTTCAAACGTCAGGGATACTATGGCTACACCTTC.

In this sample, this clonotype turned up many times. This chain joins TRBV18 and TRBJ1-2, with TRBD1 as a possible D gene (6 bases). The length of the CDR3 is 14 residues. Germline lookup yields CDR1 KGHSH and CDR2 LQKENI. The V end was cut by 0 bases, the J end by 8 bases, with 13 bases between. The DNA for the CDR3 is TGTGCCAGCTCACCACCTTCCAGGGACACCGGCTACACCTTC. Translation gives CASSPPSRDTGYTF.

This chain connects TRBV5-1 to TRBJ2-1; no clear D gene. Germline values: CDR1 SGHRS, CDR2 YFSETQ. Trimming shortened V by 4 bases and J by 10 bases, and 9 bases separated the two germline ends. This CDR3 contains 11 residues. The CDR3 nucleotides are TGCGCCAGCAGCAGAGGACCAGAGCAGTTCTTC. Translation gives CASSRGPEQFF.

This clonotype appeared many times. The CDR3 protein is CASRESRAGANQPQHF. CDR3 DNA: TGTGCCAGCAGGGAGAGTCGGGCAGGTGCCAATCAGCCCCAGCATTTT. V is TRBV6-1 and J is TRBJ1-5, with no clear D. CDR3 length: 16 residues. The V end was cut by 6 bases, the J end by 3 bases, with 18 bases between. Germline V gives CDR1 MNHNS, CDR2 SASEGT.

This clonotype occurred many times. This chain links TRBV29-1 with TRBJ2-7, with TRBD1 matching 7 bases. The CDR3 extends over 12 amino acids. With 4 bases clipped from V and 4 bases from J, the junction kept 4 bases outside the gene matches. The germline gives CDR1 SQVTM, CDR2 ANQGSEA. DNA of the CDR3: TGCAGCGTTGCACAGGGGTCGTACGAGCAGTACTTC. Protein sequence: CSVAQGSYEQYF.

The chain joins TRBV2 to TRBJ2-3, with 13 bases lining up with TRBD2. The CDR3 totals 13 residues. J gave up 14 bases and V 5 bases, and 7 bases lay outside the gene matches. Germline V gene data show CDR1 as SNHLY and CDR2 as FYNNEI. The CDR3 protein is CASSSGLAGDGYF. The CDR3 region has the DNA TGTGCCAGCAGTTCCGGACTAGCGGGAGATGGGTATTTT.

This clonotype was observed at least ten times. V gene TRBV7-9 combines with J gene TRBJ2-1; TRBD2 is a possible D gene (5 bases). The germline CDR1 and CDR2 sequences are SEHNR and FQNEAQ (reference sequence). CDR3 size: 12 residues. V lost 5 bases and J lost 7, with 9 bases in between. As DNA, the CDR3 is TGTGCCAGCAGCCTCCCGGGGAATGAGCAGTTCTTC. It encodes CASSLPGNEQFF.

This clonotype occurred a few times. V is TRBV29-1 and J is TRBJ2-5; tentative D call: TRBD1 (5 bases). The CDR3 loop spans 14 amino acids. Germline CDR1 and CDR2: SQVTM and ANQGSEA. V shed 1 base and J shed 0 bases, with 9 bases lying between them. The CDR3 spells CSVEVAGYQETQYF. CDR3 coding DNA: TGCAGCGTTGAAGTGGCAGGGTACCAAGAGACCCAGTACTTC.

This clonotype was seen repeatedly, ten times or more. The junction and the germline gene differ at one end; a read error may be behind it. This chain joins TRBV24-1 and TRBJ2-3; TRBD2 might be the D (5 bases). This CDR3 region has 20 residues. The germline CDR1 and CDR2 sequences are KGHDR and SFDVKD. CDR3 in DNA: TGTGCCACCAGTGGTTTGCTCCCCTCCTCGGGGTCGGTCGCCGGGAATACGCAGTATTTT. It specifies CATSGLLPSSGSVAGNTQYF.

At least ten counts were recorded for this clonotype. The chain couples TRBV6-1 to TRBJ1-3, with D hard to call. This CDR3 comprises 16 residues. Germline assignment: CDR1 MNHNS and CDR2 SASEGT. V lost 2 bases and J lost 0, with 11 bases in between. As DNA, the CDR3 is TGTGCCAGCAGTGAATATGGCCAACTCTCTGGAAACACCATATATTTT. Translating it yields CASSEYGQLSGNTIYF.

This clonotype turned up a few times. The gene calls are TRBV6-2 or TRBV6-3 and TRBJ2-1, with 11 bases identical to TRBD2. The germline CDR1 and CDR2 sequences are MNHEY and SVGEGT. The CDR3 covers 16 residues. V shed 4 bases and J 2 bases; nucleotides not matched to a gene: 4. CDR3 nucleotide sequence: TGTGCCAGCAGTTCCCCTAGCGGGAGGACCTACAATGAGCAGTTCTTC. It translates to CASSSPSGRTYNEQFF.

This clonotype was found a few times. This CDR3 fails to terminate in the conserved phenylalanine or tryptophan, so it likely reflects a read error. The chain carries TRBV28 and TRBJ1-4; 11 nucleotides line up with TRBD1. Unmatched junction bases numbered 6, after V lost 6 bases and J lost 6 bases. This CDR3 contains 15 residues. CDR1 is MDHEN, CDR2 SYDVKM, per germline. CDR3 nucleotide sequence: TGTGCCAGCAGCCCCCGGGACAGGGGGGATGAAAAACTGTTTTCT. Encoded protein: CASSPRDRGDEKLFS.

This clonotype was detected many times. In DNA, the CDR3 is TGTGCCTGGAGTGTCTATCTGAACACCGGGGAGCTGTTTTTT. As protein: CAWSVYLNTGELFF. The V call is TRBV30, the J call TRBJ2-2; no firm D call. Between the trimmed V and J ends, which lost 0 bases and 1 base, there was a span of 6 bases. The CDR3 is 14 amino acids. CDR1 is GTSNPN and CDR2 is SVGIG in the germline V gene (reference sequence).

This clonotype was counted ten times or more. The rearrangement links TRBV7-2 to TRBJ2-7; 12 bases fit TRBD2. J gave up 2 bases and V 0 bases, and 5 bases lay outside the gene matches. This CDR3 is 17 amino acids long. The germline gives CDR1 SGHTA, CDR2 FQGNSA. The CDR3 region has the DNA TGTGCCAGCAGCTTAGCCCTCCGACTAGCGGGAGCCTACGAGCAGTACTTC. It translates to CASSLALRLAGAYEQYF.

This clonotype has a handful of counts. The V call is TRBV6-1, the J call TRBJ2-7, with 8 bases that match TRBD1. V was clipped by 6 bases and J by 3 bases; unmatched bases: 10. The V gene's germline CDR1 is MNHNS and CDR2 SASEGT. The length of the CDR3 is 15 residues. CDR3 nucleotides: TGTGCCAGCAGCAACGACCGGACAGGGTACTACGAGCAGTACTTC. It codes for CASSNDRTGYYEQYF.

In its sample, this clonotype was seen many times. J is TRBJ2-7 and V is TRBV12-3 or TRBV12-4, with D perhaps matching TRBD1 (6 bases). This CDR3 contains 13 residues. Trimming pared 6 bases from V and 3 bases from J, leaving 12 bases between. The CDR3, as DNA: TGTGCCAGCAGATCCGGACAGCACTACGAGCAGTACTTC. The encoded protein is CASRSGQHYEQYF.